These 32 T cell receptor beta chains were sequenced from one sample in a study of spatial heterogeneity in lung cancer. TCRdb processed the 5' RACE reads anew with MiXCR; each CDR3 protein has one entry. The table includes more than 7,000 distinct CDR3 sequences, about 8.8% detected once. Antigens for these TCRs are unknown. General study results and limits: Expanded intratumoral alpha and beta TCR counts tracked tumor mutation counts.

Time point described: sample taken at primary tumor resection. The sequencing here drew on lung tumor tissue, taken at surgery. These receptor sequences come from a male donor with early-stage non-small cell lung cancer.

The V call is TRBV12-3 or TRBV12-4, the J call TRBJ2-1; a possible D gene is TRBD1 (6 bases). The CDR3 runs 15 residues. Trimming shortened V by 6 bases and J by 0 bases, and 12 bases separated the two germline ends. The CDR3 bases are TGTGCCAGCAGGGACAGTTACGGCTCCTACAATGAGCAGTTCTTC. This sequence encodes CASRDSYGSYNEQFF.

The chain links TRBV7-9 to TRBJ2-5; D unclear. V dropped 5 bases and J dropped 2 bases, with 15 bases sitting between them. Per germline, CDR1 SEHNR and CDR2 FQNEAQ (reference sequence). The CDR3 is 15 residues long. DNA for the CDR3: TGTGCCAGCAGCCCCCCGGCAGGATTACAAGAGACCCAGTACTTC. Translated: CASSPPAGLQETQYF.

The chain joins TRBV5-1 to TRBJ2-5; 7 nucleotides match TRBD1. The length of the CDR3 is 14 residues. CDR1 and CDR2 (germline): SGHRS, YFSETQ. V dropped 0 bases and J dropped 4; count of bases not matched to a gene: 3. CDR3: CASSLGGGRETQYF. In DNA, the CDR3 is TGCGCCAGCAGCTTGGGAGGGGGCAGAGAGACCCAGTACTTC. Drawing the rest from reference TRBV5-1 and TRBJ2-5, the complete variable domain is KAGVTQTPRYLIKTRGQQVTLSCSPISGHRSVSWYQQTPGQGLQFLFEYFSETQRNKGNFPGRFSGRQFSNSRSEMNVSTLELGDSALYLCASSLGGGRETQYFGPGTRLLVL.

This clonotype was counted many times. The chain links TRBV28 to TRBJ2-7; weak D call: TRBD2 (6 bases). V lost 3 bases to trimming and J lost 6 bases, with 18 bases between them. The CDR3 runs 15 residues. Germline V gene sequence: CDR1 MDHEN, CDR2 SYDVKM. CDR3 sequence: CASSLTGTSFVEQYF. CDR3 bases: TGTGCCAGCAGTTTGACCGGGACTTCCTTCGTCGAGCAGTACTTC.

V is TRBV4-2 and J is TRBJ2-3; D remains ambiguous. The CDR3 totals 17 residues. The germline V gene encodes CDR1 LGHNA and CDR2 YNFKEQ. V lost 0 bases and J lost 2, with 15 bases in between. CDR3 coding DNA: TGTGCCAGCAGCCAAGATCCCGCCGGAGACATCACAGATACGCAGTATTTT. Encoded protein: CASSQDPAGDITDTQYF.

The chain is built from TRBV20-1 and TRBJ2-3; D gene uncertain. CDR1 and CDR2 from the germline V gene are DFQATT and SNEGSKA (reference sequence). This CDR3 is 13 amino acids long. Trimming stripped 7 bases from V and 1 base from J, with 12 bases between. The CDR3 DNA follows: TGCAGTGTAGGCATTGAGGGCACAGATACGCAGTATTTT. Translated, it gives CSVGIEGTDTQYF.

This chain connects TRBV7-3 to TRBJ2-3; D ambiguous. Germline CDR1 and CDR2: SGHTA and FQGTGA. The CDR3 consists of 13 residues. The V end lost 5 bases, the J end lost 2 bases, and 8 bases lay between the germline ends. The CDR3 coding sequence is TGTGCCAGCAGCCTTAAGTACACAGATACGCAGTATTTT. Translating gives CASSLKYTDTQYF.

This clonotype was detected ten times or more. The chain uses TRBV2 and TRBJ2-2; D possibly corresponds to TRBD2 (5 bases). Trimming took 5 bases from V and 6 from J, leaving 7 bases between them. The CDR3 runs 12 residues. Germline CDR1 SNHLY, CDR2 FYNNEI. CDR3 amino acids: CASSLEAGELFF. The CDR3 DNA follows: TGTGCCAGCAGTCTGGAGGCCGGGGAGCTGTTTTTT.

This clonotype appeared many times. The CDR3 here is CASSLKPARNTEAFF. DNA for the CDR3: TGTGCCAGCAGCTTAAAACCGGCCAGAAACACTGAAGCTTTCTTT. The V and J genes are TRBV11-2 and TRBJ1-1; D call uncertain. The CDR3 spans 15 residues. The germline CDR1 and CDR2 sequences are SGHAT and FQNNGV. The ends were cut back, 2 bases at V and 2 bases at J, with 12 bases in the middle.

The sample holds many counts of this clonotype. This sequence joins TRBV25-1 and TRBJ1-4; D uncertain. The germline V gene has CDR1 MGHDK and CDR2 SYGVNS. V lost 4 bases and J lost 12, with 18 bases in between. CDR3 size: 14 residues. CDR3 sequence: CASSGLVTPPELFF. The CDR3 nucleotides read TGTGCCAGCAGTGGCCTTGTGACCCCCCCGGAACTGTTTTTT.

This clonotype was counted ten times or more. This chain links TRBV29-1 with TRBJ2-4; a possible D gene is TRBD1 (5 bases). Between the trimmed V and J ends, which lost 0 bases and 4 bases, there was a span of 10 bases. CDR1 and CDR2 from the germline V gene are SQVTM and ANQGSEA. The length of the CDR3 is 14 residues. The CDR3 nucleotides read TGCAGCGTTGAAGACCAGGGTACGAAAAACATTCAGTACTTC. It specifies CSVEDQGTKNIQYF. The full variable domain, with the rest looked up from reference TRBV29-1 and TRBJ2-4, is SAVISQKPSRDICQRGTSLTIQCQVDSQVTMMFWYRQQPGQSLTLIATANQGSEATYESGFVIDKFPISRPNLTFSTLTVSNMSPEDSSIYLCSVEDQGTKNIQYFGAGTRLSVL.

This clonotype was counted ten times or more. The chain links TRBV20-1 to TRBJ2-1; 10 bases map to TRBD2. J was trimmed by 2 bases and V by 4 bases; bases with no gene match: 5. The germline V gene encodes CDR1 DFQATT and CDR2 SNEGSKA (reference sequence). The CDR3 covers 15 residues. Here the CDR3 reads CSATSGSGAYNEQFF. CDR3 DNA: TGCAGTGCTACTAGCGGGAGTGGAGCCTACAATGAGCAGTTCTTC.

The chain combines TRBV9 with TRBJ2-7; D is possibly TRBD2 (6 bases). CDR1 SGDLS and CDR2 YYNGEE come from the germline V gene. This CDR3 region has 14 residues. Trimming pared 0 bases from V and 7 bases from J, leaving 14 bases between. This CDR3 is CASSVDPYAGEQYF. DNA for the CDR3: TGTGCCAGCAGCGTAGACCCATACGCGGGGGAGCAGTACTTC.

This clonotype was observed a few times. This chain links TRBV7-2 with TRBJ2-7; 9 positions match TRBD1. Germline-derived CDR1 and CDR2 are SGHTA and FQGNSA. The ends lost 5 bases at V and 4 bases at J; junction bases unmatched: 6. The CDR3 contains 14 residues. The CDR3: CASSGRQGGYEQYF. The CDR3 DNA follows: TGTGCCAGCAGCGGTCGACAGGGGGGGTACGAGCAGTACTTC.

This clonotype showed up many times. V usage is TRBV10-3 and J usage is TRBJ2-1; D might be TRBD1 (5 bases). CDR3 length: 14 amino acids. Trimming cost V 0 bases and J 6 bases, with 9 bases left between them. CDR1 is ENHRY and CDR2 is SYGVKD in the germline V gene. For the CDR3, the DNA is TGTGCCATCAGTGAGTCGCTACAGGTCAATGAGCAGTTCTTC. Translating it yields CAISESLQVNEQFF.

CDR3 coding DNA: TGCGCCAGCAGCCAACAGGACAAGGGGACCACCTACAATGAGCAGTTCTTC. It is translated as CASSQQDKGTTYNEQFF. The chain links TRBV4-1 to TRBJ2-1; TRBD1 or TRBD2 may be the D gene (5 bases each). CDR1 is MGHRA, CDR2 YSYEKL, per germline. The V end was cut by 2 bases, the J end by 2 bases, with 16 bases between. The CDR3 extends over 17 amino acids.

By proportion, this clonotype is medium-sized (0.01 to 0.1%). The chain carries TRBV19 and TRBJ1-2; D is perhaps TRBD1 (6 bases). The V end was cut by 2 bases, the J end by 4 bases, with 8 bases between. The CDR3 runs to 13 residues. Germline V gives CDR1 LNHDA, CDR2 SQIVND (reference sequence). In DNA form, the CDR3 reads TGTGCCAGTAGTATAAGGGACACCTATGGCTACACCTTC. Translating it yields CASSIRDTYGYTF.

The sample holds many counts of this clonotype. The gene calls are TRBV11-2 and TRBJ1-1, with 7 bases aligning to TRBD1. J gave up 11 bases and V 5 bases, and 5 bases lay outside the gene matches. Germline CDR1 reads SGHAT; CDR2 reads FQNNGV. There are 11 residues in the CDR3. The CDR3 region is CASSLGGKAFF. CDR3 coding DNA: TGTGCCAGCAGCCTAGGGGGCAAGGCTTTCTTT. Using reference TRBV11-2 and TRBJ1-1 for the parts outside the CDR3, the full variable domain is EAGVAQSPRYKIIEKRQSVAFWCNPISGHATLYWYQQILGQGPKLLIQFQNNGVVDDSQLPKDRFSAERLKGVDSTLKIQPAKLEDSAVYLCASSLGGKAFFGQGTRLTVV.

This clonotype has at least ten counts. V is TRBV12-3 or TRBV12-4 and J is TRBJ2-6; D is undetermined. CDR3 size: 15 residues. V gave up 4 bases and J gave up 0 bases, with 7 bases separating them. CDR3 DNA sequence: TGTGCCAGCAGTTCGGGCTACTCTGGGGCCAACGTCCTGACTTTC. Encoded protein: CASSSGYSGANVLTF.

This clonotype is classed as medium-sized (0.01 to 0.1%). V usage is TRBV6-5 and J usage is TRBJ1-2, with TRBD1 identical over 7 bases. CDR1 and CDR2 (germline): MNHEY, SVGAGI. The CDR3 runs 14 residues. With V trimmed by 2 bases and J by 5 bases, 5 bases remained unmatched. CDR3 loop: CASSYTTGRYGYTF. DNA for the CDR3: TGTGCCAGCAGTTACACGACAGGGAGATATGGCTACACCTTC.

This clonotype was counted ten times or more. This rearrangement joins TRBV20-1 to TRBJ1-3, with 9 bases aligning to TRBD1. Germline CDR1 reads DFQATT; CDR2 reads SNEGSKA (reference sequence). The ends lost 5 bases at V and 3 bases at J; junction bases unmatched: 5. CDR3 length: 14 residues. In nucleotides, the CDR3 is TGCAGTGCTCCTACAGGGGGCGGTGGAAACACCATATATTTT. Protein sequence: CSAPTGGGGNTIYF.

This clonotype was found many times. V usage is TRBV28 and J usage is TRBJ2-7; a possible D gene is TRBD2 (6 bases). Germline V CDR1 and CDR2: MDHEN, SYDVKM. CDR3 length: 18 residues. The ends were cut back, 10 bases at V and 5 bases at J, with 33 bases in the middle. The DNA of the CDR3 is TGTGCCACCCTACCTGATCTCCTAGCGAGAGAAAATCGCAACGAGCAGTACTTC. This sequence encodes CATLPDLLARENRNEQYF. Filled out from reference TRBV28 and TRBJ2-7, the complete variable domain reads DVKVTQSSRYLVKRTGEKVFLECVQDMDHENMFWYRQDPGLGLRLIYFSYDVKMKEKGDIPEGYSVSREKKERFSLILESASTNQTSMYLCATLPDLLARENRNEQYFGPGTRLTVT.

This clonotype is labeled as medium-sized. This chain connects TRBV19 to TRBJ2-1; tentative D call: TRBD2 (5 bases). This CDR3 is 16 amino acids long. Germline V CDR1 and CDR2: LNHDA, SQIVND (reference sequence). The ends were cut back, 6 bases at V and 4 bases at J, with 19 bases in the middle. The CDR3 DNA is TGTGCCAGTAGCTCAGGACTTGCCGCGGGTTACAATGAGCAGTTCTTC. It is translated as CASSSGLAAGYNEQFF. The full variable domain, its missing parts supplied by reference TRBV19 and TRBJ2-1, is DGGITQSPKYLFRKEGQNVTLSCEQNLNHDAMYWYRQDPGQGLRLIYYSQIVNDFQKGDIAEGYSVSREKKESFPLTVTSAQKNPTAFYLCASSSGLAAGYNEQFFGPGTRLTVL.

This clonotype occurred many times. The CDR3, as DNA: TGTGCCAGCAGTGATCCCCGCCAGGGGGCTAACACTGAAGCTTTCTTT. It translates to CASSDPRQGANTEAFF. The V gene is TRBV25-1, the J gene TRBJ1-1; 8 bases align to TRBD1. CDR3 size: 16 residues. Germline CDR1 reads MGHDK; CDR2 reads SYGVNS. J gave up 2 bases and V 3 bases, and 8 bases lay outside the gene matches.

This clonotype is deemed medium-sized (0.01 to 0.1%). The CDR3 spells CASSPVGGTDTQYF. The CDR3 DNA reads TGTGCCAGCTCACCGGTCGGAGGGACAGATACGCAGTATTTT. V gene TRBV18 combines with J gene TRBJ2-3; perhaps TRBD2 as D (6 bases). V shed 3 bases and J shed 3 bases, with 10 bases lying between them. Per germline, CDR1 KGHSH and CDR2 LQKENI. The CDR3 extends over 14 amino acids.

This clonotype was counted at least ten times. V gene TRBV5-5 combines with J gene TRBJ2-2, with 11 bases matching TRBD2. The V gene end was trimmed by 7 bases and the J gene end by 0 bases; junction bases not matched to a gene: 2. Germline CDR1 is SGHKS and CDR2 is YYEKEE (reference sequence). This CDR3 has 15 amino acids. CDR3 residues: CASGGLAANTGELFF. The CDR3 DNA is TGTGCCAGCGGGGGACTAGCGGCGAACACCGGGGAGCTGTTTTTT.

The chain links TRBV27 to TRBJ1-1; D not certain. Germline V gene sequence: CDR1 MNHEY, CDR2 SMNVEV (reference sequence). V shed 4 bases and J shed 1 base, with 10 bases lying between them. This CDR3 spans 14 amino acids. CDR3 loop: CASSWYRTNTEAFF. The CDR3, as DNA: TGTGCCAGCAGTTGGTATAGAACGAACACTGAAGCTTTCTTT.

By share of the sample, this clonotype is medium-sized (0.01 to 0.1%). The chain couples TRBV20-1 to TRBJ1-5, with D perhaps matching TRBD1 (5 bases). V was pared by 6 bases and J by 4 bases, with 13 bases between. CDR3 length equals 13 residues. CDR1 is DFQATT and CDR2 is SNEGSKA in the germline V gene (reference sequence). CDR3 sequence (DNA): TGCAGTGCGTCGACACGGGGGAATCAGCCCCAGCATTTT. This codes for CSASTRGNQPQHF.

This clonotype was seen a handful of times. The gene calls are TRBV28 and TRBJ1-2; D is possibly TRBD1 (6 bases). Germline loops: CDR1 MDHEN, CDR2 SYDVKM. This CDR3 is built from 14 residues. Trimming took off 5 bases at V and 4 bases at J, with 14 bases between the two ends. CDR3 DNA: TGTGCCAGCAGTCCCCCGGGGACAATCTATGGCTACACCTTC. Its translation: CASSPPGTIYGYTF.

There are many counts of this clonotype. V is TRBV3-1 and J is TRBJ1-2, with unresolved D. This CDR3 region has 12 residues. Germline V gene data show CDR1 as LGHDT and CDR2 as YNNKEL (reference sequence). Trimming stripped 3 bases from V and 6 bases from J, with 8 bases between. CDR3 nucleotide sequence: TGTGCCAGCAGCCACCAGGATAATGGCTACACCTTC. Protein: CASSHQDNGYTF.

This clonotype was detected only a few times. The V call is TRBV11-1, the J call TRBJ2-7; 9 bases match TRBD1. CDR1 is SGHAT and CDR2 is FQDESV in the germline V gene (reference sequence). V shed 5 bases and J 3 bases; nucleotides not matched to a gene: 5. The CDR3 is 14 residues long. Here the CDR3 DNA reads TGTGCCAGCAGCGAACAGGGGGCGATCTACGAGCAGTACTTC. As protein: CASSEQGAIYEQYF.

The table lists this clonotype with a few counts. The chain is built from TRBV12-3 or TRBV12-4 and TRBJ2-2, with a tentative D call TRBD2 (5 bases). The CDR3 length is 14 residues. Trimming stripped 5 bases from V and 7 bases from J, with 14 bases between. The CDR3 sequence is CASSPRAIGGELFF. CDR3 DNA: TGTGCCAGCAGTCCGAGGGCCATCGGCGGGGAGCTGTTTTTT.